The rows below give T cell receptor beta chains drawn from one sample of a study of shared clonotypes between healthy human individuals. The protocol was immunoSEQ multiplex PCR, while the TCRdb copy is restricted to in-frame clones and leaves out a portion. Of approximately 650,000 clones listed, 95% are singletons. The sample consisted of naive CD8+ T cells sorted from blood. The receptors shown here come from a woman aged 30 to 39 in good health. Both conserved end residues are trimmed from each CDR3. A D gene is named only where the DNA matches it firmly. Some rows have no size entry. The others give once, few or many, or a class for an expanded clone.

V gene,D gene,clone size,CDR3 protein
TRBV9,-,-,ASSVVGSGSEQF
TRBV4-2,TRBD1,-,ASSRADRGTEAF
TRBV11-1,TRBD1,-,ASSLAGTESYEQY
TRBV5-8,-,-,ASSYGGVSTNEQF
TRBV15,-,once,ATSRDPGRYNTGELF
TRBV11-2,-,-,ASSLDGISYEQY
TRBV6-5,TRBD1,-,ASSPTGGNTDTQY
TRBV7-9,-,-,ASSLNRERYEQY
TRBV19,TRBD2,-,ASIGTNYEQY
TRBV6-1,-,-,ASRDREDSNQPQH
TRBV7-9,TRBD2,once,ASSSTLLTSGNTGELF
TRBV5-4,-,-,ASSLGGEQY